The T cell receptor (beta chain) described here comes from a study of blood T cell repertoires in COVID-19. Study at large: From the United States, Italy and Spain came samples of acute and convalescent COVID-19.

The CDR3 has 16 residues. Trimming left V 5 bases short and J 1 base short, with 18 bases between. Per the germline V gene, CDR1 is SGHRS and CDR2 is YFSETQ. Original data processing: The authors estimated nucleated cell counts from reference gene primer amplification. The repertoire was sequenced with immunoSEQ multiplex PCR; TCRdb's copy has only in-frame clones and lacks some. Clone size and the V and J calls come from that table; the DNA yielded D and trimming. The profile shows more than 300,000 clones, 83% of them singletons. Assignment of participants to cohorts was predicated upon participant-reported clinical history. Among Cohort 3 donors, those recovered had two negative PCRs, clearance, or symptom resolution.

The sample comprised PBMCs or T cells enriched from blood (not recorded which). V is TRBV5-1 and J is TRBJ1-1; TRBD1 might be the D (5 bases). The clonotype comes from a woman between 45 and 65 years old who had recovered from COVID-19. The CDR3 DNA reads as TGCGCCAGCAGAACAGGTACCCCTAGCGCGAACACTGAAGCTTTCTTT. Encoded protein: CASRTGTPSANTEAFF.